The 9 T cell receptor beta chains given below trace back to one sample, sequenced in a study of T cells in Graves' hyperthyroidism and ophthalmopathy. Authors of the study amplified TCR beta CDR3 regions from RNA transcripts. Carried out on the TCR CDR3, a first-round RT-PCR used the HTBI primer set. TCRdb fed the multiplex PCR reads into MiXCR, producing one record per CDR3 protein. This sample has about 260,000 distinct CDR3 sequences, with less than 30% found just once. The sequenced sample consisted of blood. Every receptor here comes from a man aged 40-50 years with Graves' hyperthyroidism that later progressed to Graves' ophthalmopathy.

This clonotype occurred many times. The chain employs TRBV12-3 or TRBV12-4 and TRBJ1-3; D remains unclear. The CDR3 consists of 11 residues. V was pared by 4 bases and J by 9 bases, with 7 bases between. CDR3 loop: CASSSQATIYF. DNA of the CDR3: TGTGCCAGCAGTTCCCAAGCCACCATATATTTT.

This sequence joins TRBV12-3 or TRBV12-4 and TRBJ1-5; D possibly corresponds to TRBD1 (5 bases). CDR3 length equals 15 residues. V was cut by 4 bases and J by 3 bases, with 13 bases left in between. This chain's CDR3 is CASSWGGGDNQPQHF. Here the CDR3 DNA reads TGTGCCAGCAGTTGGGGGGGGGGTGACAATCAGCCCCAGCATTTT.

The chain is built from TRBV10-3 and TRBJ2-6; D is undetermined. V was pared by 10 bases and J by 0 bases, with 4 bases between. The CDR3 extends over 12 amino acids. CDR1 ENHRY and CDR2 SYGVKD come from the germline V gene. The CDR3 DNA reads TGTGCCACCAACTCTGGGGCCAACGTCCTGACTTTC. It is translated as CATNSGANVLTF.

This clonotype was seen at least ten times. The rearrangement uses TRBV6-5 and TRBJ1-1, with a tentative D call TRBD1 (6 bases). The CDR3 has 16 amino acids. Germline V gives CDR1 MNHEY, CDR2 SVGAGI. V was pared by 0 bases and J by 0 bases, with 11 bases between. The CDR3 loop is CASSYSGGNLNTEAFF. Here the CDR3 DNA reads TGTGCCAGCAGTTACTCAGGGGGAAACTTGAACACTGAAGCTTTCTTT.

This clonotype was seen at least ten times. This chain joins TRBV2 and TRBJ1-6; 8 bases map to TRBD1. Trimming at V came to 6 bases and at J to 5 bases, leaving 9 bases not matched to a gene. The CDR3 totals 16 residues. CDR1 is SNHLY, CDR2 FYNNEI, per germline. CDR3 residues: CASSRQGTENNSPLHF. DNA for the CDR3: TGTGCCAGCAGCAGACAGGGGACTGAGAATAATTCACCCCTCCACTTT.

The sample holds many counts of this clonotype. V usage is TRBV12-3 or TRBV12-4 and J usage is TRBJ1-1; D not resolved. The CDR3 consists of 13 residues. Trimming pared 5 bases from V and 1 base from J, leaving 8 bases between. In DNA form, the CDR3 reads TGTGCCAGCAGTCATGAAAGGAACACTGAAGCTTTCTTT. It is translated as CASSHERNTEAFF.

This clonotype was seen many times. The chain carries TRBV6-5 and TRBJ2-7; 8 nucleotides align to TRBD1. The CDR3 totals 16 residues. The junction had 12 bases not matched to a gene; V was cut back by 3 bases and J by 5 bases. CDR1 and CDR2 from the germline V gene are MNHEY and SVGAGI. The CDR3 sequence is CASSYLVTGESDEQYF. In DNA, the CDR3 is TGTGCCAGCAGTTATCTCGTGACAGGGGAGTCGGACGAGCAGTACTTC.

This clonotype was counted at least ten times. The chain is built from TRBV7-6 and TRBJ1-1; D gene uncertain. The CDR3 contains 14 residues. Germline V lookup: CDR1 SGHVS, CDR2 FNYEAQ. The ends were cut back, 3 bases at V and 1 base at J, with 9 bases in the middle. The CDR3 DNA reads as TGTGCCAGCAGCTTGCGGTCATCGAACACTGAAGCTTTCTTT. It translates to CASSLRSSNTEAFF.

This clonotype showed up many times. The chain uses TRBV6-1 and TRBJ1-5; D is undetermined. CDR3 length: 12 residues. Looked up from germline, CDR1 is MNHNS and CDR2 is SASEGT. Between the trimmed V and J ends, which lost 6 bases and 5 bases, there was a span of 8 bases. The CDR3 protein is CASSPDDQPQHF. The CDR3, as DNA: TGTGCCAGCAGCCCTGACGATCAGCCCCAGCATTTT.